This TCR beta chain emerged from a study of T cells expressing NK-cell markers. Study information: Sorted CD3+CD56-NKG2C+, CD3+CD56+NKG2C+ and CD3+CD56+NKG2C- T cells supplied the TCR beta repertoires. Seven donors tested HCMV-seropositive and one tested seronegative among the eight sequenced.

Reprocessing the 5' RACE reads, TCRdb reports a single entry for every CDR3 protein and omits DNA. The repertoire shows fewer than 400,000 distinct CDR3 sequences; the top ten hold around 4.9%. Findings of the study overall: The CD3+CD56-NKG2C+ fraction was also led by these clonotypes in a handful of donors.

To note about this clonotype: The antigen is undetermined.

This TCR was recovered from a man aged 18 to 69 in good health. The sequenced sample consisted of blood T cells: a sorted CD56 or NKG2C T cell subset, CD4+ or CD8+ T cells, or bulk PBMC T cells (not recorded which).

The CDR3 reads CSARDLGLRGEKLFF. The V and J genes are TRBV20-1 and TRBJ1-4. Germline V CDR1 and CDR2: DFQATT, SNEGSKA (reference sequence). The CDR3 sequence is 15 residues long.